The 8 T cell receptor beta chains listed next were all sequenced from one sample in a study of blood T cell dynamics during melanoma immunotherapy. Clones were sequenced by immunoSEQ multiplex PCR, and TCRdb holds only the in-frame ones, with some missing. The repertoire has approximately 9,800 clones, about 88% of them found once; the top ten carry about 10%. Described time point: pre-treatment baseline. The starting material was blood, obtained from a patient treated with checkpoint blockade. The receptor set was obtained from a human donor with melanoma.

The CDR3, as DNA: TGTGCCAGCAGCTCCAGACTAGCGGACATCTACGAGCAGTACTTC. It yields the protein CASSSRLADIYEQYF. The chain couples TRBV27 to TRBJ2-7; 9 bases are a match to TRBD2. This CDR3 has 15 residues. After removal of 6 bases from V and 3 bases from J, the junction contained 9 bases not matched to a gene. Germline CDR1 is MNHEY and CDR2 is SMNVEV (reference sequence).

The V gene is TRBV5-1, the J gene TRBJ1-1; possibly TRBD1 for D (6 bases). CDR1 and CDR2 (germline): SGHRS, YFSETQ. Trimming removed 0 bases from V and 1 base from J, with 22 bases in between. The CDR3 runs 19 residues. The CDR3 DNA follows: TGCGCCAGCAGCTTGGGTACTCCGGGGGCGCTTCTGACGAACACTGAAGCTTTCTTT. This sequence encodes CASSLGTPGALLTNTEAFF.

V usage is TRBV7-8 and J usage is TRBJ1-1; a possible D gene is TRBD1 (5 bases). Per the germline V gene, CDR1 is SGHVS and CDR2 is FQNEAQ. V lost 3 bases, J lost 2 bases, and 28 bases lay in between. The CDR3 covers 20 residues. The CDR3 nucleotides are TGTGCCAGCAGCTTGGCGCGTGGAGGGTTACCGGGGCGAAGTAACACTGAAGCTTTCTTT. Translation gives CASSLARGGLPGRSNTEAFF.

The chain employs TRBV19 and TRBJ1-5; 8 nucleotides agree with TRBD1. This CDR3 comprises 13 residues. Germline values: CDR1 LNHDA, CDR2 SQIVND (reference sequence). V lost 7 bases to trimming and J lost 5 bases; unmatched junction nucleotides: 4. CDR3 nucleotide sequence: TGTGCCAGTAATCACAGGGGGGATCAGCCCCAGCATTTT. This gives the protein CASNHRGDQPQHF.

The V and J genes are TRBV29-1 and TRBJ1-1, with a possible D match to TRBD1 (5 bases). Germline CDR1 is SQVTM and CDR2 is ANQGSEA. CDR3 length: 13 residues. With 7 bases removed from V and 1 base from J, the gap between germline ends came to 13 bases. The DNA for the CDR3 is TGCAGCGCCCGGGACTGGGGGAACACTGAAGCTTTCTTT. This encodes CSARDWGNTEAFF.

This clone has a single count. The chain has TRBV29-1 and TRBJ2-1, with a weak D call TRBD1 (5 bases). There are 12 residues in the CDR3. The V gene lost 6 bases and the J gene lost 4 bases, with 10 bases spanning the gap. CDR1 SQVTM and CDR2 ANQGSEA come from the germline V gene. The CDR3 bases are TGCAGCGTAGAGACAGCATACAATGAGCAGTTCTTC. Its protein is CSVETAYNEQFF.

V and J are TRBV27 and TRBJ2-5; D gene uncertain. The CDR3 spans 15 residues. V lost 4 bases to trimming and J lost 3 bases, with 15 bases between them. Germline loops: CDR1 MNHEY, CDR2 SMNVEV (reference sequence). For the CDR3, the DNA is TGTGCCAGCAGTTCCCTACTTCAGCGCAAAGAGACCCAGTACTTC. It specifies CASSSLLQRKETQYF.

V gene TRBV7-9 combines with J gene TRBJ1-1; 10 positions agree with TRBD1. CDR1 SEHNR and CDR2 FQNEAQ come from the germline V gene (reference sequence). This CDR3 spans 14 amino acids. V lost 2 bases to trimming and J lost 8 bases; unmatched junction nucleotides: 5. In DNA form, the CDR3 reads TGTGCCAGCAGCTTAATCGGGACAGGGGCAGAAGCTTTCTTT. Translation gives CASSLIGTGAEAFF.